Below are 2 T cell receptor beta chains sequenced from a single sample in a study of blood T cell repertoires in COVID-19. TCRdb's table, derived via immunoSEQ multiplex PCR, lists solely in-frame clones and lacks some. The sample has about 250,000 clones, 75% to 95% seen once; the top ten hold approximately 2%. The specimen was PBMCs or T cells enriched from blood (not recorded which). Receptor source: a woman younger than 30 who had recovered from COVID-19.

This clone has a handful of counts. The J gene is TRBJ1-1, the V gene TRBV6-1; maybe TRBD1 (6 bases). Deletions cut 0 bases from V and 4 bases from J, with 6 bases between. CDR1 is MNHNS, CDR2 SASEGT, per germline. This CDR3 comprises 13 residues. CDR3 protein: CASSEAGGTEAFF. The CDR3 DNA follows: TGTGCCAGCAGTGAAGCAGGGGGCACTGAAGCTTTCTTT.

CDR3 DNA: TGTGCCAGCCGTAGGTATGGGCCGCGCACCGGGGAGCTGTTTTTT. Protein product: CASRRYGPRTGELFF. V gene TRBV6-5 combines with J gene TRBJ2-2; D is unclear. V gave up 8 bases and J gave up 4 bases, with 17 bases separating them. This CDR3 region has 15 residues. Germline V gene data show CDR1 as MNHEY and CDR2 as SVGAGI.